These 8 T cell receptor beta chains were all obtained from the same sample, sequenced in a study of cytomegalovirus exposure and HLA in healthy donors. 60 Vbeta and 13 Jbeta primers were used in PCR. Repertoires were generated with immunoSEQ multiplex PCR, while TCRdb's copy carries only in-frame clones and drops some. In the table there are approximately 150,000 clones, about 75% of which are singletons. The material sequenced was PBMCs. Receptors originate from a man aged 55 to 70 in good health and CMV-seronegative.

This clone occurred once. V is TRBV5-4 and J is TRBJ2-3; 8 nucleotides line up with TRBD1. J gave up 0 bases and V 4 bases, and 4 bases lay outside the gene matches. Per germline, CDR1 SGHNT and CDR2 YYREEE (reference sequence). This CDR3 contains 15 residues. CDR3 nucleotides: TGTGCCAGCAGCCCGGACAGGGCTAGCACAGATACGCAGTATTTT. Protein sequence: CASSPDRASTDTQYF.

The CDR3 spells CSANYRDQQYF. For the CDR3, the DNA is TGCAGTGCGAACTACAGGGACCAGCAGTACTTC. J is TRBJ2-7 and V is TRBV20-1; weak D call: TRBD1 (6 bases). CDR1 and CDR2 (germline): DFQATT, SNEGSKA (reference sequence). This CDR3 comprises 11 residues. With 6 bases removed from V and 8 bases from J, the gap between germline ends came to 14 bases.

CDR3 coding DNA: TGTGCCAGCAACCCTACGAGGTTTTCCTACGAGCAGTACTTC. Translated: CASNPTRFSYEQYF. The V call is TRBV2, the J call TRBJ2-7; no clear D gene. The CDR3 totals 14 residues. Germline V CDR1 and CDR2: SNHLY, FYNNEI. Trimming took 7 bases from V and 1 from J, leaving 14 bases between them.

The chain recombines TRBV6-5 with TRBJ2-5, with D unresolved. Trimming took 7 bases from V and 5 from J, leaving 8 bases between them. CDR1 and CDR2 from the germline V gene are MNHEY and SVGAGI. The CDR3 length is 11 residues. In DNA form, the CDR3 reads TGTGCCAGCATGTACTGGGAGACCCAGTACTTC. It specifies CASMYWETQYF.

The genes are TRBV6-4 and TRBJ2-1; TRBD1 aligns across 11 bases. Germline values: CDR1 MRHNA, CDR2 SNTAGT. The CDR3 has 15 residues. Losses at the gene ends were 4 bases for V and 6 bases for J; bases not matched to a gene: 5. As DNA, the CDR3 is TGTGCCAGCAGTGTATCGGGGACAGGGGGCAATGAGCAGTTCTTC. This codes for CASSVSGTGGNEQFF.

This clone was counted between two and nine times. V gene TRBV30 combines with J gene TRBJ1-1; D might be TRBD1 (5 bases). Germline assignment: CDR1 GTSNPN and CDR2 SVGIG (reference sequence). This CDR3 has 12 residues. The ends were cut back, 4 bases at V and 1 base at J, with 7 bases in the middle. Here the CDR3 reads CAWKRGNTEAFF. The CDR3 region has the DNA TGTGCCTGGAAAAGGGGGAACACTGAAGCTTTCTTT.

The chain links TRBV7-9 to TRBJ2-3; D gene unclear. V was trimmed by 1 base and J by 1 base, leaving 3 bases between them. CDR1 is SEHNR and CDR2 is FQNEAQ in the germline V gene (reference sequence). This CDR3 has 13 amino acids. The CDR3 DNA sequence: TGTGCCAGCAGCTTAGTAGGCACAGATACGCAGTATTTT. It specifies CASSLVGTDTQYF.

This clone was counted a few times. The CDR3 DNA sequence: TGTGCCAGCTCACCCATATCACTCGGCGAGCAGTACTTC. Amino acid sequence: CASSPISLGEQYF. The V call is TRBV18, the J call TRBJ2-7; unclear D gene. The CDR3 has 13 amino acids. The V end was cut by 3 bases, the J end by 6 bases, with 12 bases between. Germline V gene data show CDR1 as KGHSH and CDR2 as LQKENI.